This TCR beta chain was captured by sequencing in a study of regulatory dendritic cells for organ transplantation. Allogeneic regulatory or mature dendritic cells were co-cultured for less than six days with CFSE-labeled sorted T cells at 1:10. Assay used: immunoSEQ multiplex PCR; TCRdb lists only in-frame clones, some missing. Found here are around 21,000 clones, approximately 83% of them singletons; the top ten hold over 0.25%. As concerns this clone: Its specificity is unknown.

CDR3 length equals 15 residues. V shed 1 base and J 12 bases; nucleotides not matched to a gene: 9. The germline gives CDR1 SGHDN, CDR2 FVKESK. Material for sequencing was naive CD4+ T cells from blood cultured with dendritic cells. Subset defined: CD45RA+ naive T cells. V and J are TRBV14 and TRBJ2-4; 10 nucleotides align to TRBD2. The source of this sequence is a human donor in good health. The CDR3 spells CASSQASGGLATQYF. For the CDR3, the DNA is TGTGCCAGCAGCCAAGCGAGCGGGGGACTAGCGACTCAGTACTTC.